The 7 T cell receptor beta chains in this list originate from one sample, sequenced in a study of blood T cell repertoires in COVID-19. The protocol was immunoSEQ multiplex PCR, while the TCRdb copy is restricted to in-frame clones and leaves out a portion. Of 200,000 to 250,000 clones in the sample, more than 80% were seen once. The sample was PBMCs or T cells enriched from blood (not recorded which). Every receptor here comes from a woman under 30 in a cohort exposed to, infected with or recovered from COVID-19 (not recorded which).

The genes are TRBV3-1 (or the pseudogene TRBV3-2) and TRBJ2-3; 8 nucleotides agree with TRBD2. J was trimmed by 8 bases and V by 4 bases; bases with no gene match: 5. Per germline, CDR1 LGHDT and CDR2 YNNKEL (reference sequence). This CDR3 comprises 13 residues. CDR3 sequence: CASSLASGGTQYF. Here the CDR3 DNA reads TGTGCCAGCAGCCTCGCCAGCGGGGGTACGCAGTATTTT.

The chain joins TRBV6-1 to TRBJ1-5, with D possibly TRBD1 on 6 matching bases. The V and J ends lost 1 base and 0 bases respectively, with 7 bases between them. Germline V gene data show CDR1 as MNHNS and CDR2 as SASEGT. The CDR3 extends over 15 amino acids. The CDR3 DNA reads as TGTGCCAGCAGTGAAGGGACAGCTAGCAATCAGCCCCAGCATTTT. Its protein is CASSEGTASNQPQHF.

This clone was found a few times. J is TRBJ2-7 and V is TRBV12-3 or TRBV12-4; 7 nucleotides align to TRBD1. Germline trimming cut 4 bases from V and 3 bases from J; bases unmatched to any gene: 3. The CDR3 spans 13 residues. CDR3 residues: CASSSGGSYEQYF. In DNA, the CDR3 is TGTGCCAGCAGTTCAGGGGGTAGCTACGAGCAGTACTTC.

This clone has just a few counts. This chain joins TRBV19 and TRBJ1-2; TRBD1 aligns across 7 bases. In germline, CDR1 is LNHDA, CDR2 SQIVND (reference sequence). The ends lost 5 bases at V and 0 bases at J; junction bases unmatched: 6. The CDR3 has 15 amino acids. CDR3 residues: CASSLDRPTNYGYTF. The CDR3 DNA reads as TGTGCCAGTAGTTTGGACAGGCCTACTAACTATGGCTACACCTTC.

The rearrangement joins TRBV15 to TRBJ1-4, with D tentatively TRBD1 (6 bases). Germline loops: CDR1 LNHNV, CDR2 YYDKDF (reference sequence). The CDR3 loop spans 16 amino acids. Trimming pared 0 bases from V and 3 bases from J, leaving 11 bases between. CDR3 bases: TGTGCCACCAGCAGAGATGCAGGGGCGGCTAATGAAAAACTGTTTTTT. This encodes CATSRDAGAANEKLFF.

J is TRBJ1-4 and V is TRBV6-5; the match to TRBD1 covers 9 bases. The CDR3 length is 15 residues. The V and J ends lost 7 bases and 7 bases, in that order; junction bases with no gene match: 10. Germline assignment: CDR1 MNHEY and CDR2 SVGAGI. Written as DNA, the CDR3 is TGTGCCAGCATCCAACCTGGGACAGGGTCTGAAAAACTGTTTTTT. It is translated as CASIQPGTGSEKLFF.

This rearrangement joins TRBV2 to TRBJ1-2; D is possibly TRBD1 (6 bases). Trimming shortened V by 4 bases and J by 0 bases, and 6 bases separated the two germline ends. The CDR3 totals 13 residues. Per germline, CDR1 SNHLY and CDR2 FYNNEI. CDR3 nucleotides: TGTGCCAGCAGTGGGACAGCTAACTATGGCTACACCTTC. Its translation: CASSGTANYGYTF.